A selection of T cell receptor beta chains follows, all from one sample in a study of T cells in Graves' hyperthyroidism and ophthalmopathy. TCRdb used MiXCR to reprocess the multiplex PCR reads, holding one entry per CDR3 protein. The sample has around 600,000 distinct CDR3 sequences; around a sixth are singletons. The sequenced sample consisted of blood. These TCRs come from a woman in her twenties or thirties with Graves' hyperthyroidism. CDR3s include the opening cysteine and the closing phenylalanine or tryptophan. Fields, in order: clone size, V gene, D gene, J gene, CDR3 DNA, CDR3 protein. D genes are given only for firm matches. Clone size, where shown, is once, few, many, or a class for clones that have expanded.

.	TRBV10-3	.	TRBJ2-1	TGTGCCATCAGTGAGTCAACAAGCGATGAGCAGTTCTTC	CAISESTSDEQFF
many	TRBV20-1	TRBD2	TRBJ2-7	TGCAGTGCTAGGGCCGGGACTAGCGGCTACGAGCAGTACTTC	CSARAGTSGYEQYF
many	TRBV28	.	TRBJ1-5	TGTGCCAGCAGTTTATTAACAGGGATGGGGCAGCCCCAGCATTTT	CASSLLTGMGQPQHF
.	TRBV4-3	.	TRBJ2-7	TGCGCCAGCAGCCAAGAGGCGACACCTCCTTACGAGCAGTACTTC	CASSQEATPPYEQYF
.	TRBV19	.	TRBJ1-5	TGTGCCAGTAGTCTCCGAGGGCAGGGATATTATCAGCCCCAGCATTTT	CASSLRGQGYYQPQHF
.	TRBV5-1	.	TRBJ1-4	TGCGCCAGCAGCTTGGAAGAGGGCTCAACTAATGAAAAACTGTTTTTT	CASSLEEGSTNEKLFF
.	TRBV11-1	TRBD2	TRBJ2-3	TGTGCCAGCAGCTTAGAATTAGCGGGAGTGTACACAGATACGCAGTATTTT	CASSLELAGVYTDTQYF
many	TRBV3-1	.	TRBJ1-4	TGTGCCAGCAGCCCGGAGGACGATTGGGAAAAACTGTTTTTT	CASSPEDDWEKLFF
many	TRBV6-1	.	TRBJ1-1	TGTGCCAGCAGTTCCGACAGGAACACTGAAGCTTTCTTT	CASSSDRNTEAFF
.	TRBV4-1	.	TRBJ2-7	TGCGCCAGCAGCCAAGGAGTGGGACTGGGCTCCTACGAGCAGTACTTC	CASSQGVGLGSYEQYF
.	TRBV7-9	.	TRBJ2-4	TGTGCCAGCAGCGTAGCATCCGCCGCACTTAAAAACATTCAGTACTTC	CASSVASAALKNIQYF
few	TRBV7-6	.	TRBJ2-7	TGTGCCAGCCAGGCCGGGAACAACATCATCGAGCAGTACTTC	CASQAGNNIIEQYF
few	TRBV20-1	TRBD2	TRBJ2-7	TGCAGTGCTAGAGATCAAACTAGCGGGAGGAATCCGTACGAGCAGTACTTC	CSARDQTSGRNPYEQYF
many	TRBV7-9	.	TRBJ2-7	TGTGCCAGCAGCCCGACACTCAGAGACTACGAGCAGTACTTC	CASSPTLRDYEQYF
.	TRBV6-1	.	TRBJ2-3	TGTGCCAGCAGTTATGGGGCTGGTACAGATACGCAGTATTTT	CASSYGAGTDTQYF
.	TRBV3-1	TRBD1	TRBJ2-1	TGTGCCAGCAGACTGACAGGGTTTAATGAGCAGTTCTTC	CASRLTGFNEQFF
many	TRBV11-2	TRBD1	TRBJ1-1	TGTGCCAGCAGCTTCCTCGGGACAGGACCTGAAGCTTTCTTT	CASSFLGTGPEAFF
few	TRBV4-2	TRBD2	TRBJ2-1	TGTGCCAGCAGCCAAGATGGGTCTAGCGGTGACAATGAGCAGTTCTTC	CASSQDGSSGDNEQFF
many	TRBV27	.	TRBJ1-4	TGTGCCAGCAGTTCAATAGGGGGGCTCTCAAATGAAAAACTGTTTTTT	CASSSIGGLSNEKLFF
few	TRBV7-9	.	TRBJ1-4	TGTGCCAGCAGCTTCAAAGACGGCTACGTGGATGAAAAACTGTTTTTT	CASSFKDGYVDEKLFF
.	TRBV11-2	.	TRBJ1-6	TGTGCCAGCAGCTTTTCAAGGGAATCCCTCCACTTT	CASSFSRESLHF
.	TRBV7-9	.	TRBJ1-1	TGTGCCAGCAGCTTAGGATTGGGGATGAACACTGAAGCTTTCTTT	CASSLGLGMNTEAFF
.	TRBV27	.	TRBJ1-1	TGTGCCAGCAGTACGAATCAGGGTTATACTGAAGCTTTCTTT	CASSTNQGYTEAFF
many	TRBV20-1	.	TRBJ2-7	TGCAGTGCTAGAGAGAGGCGGACGGTCTCCTACGAGCAGTACTTC	CSARERRTVSYEQYF
many	TRBV28	TRBD2	TRBJ2-1	TGTGCCAGTACCTTGACCCTAGCGGTCAATGAGCAGTTCTTC	CASTLTLAVNEQFF
.	TRBV12-3/TRBV12-4	TRBD2	TRBJ2-3	TGTGCCAGCTCACCGGCACCGGGACTAGCGGGAAGCACAGATACGCAGTATTTT	CASSPAPGLAGSTDTQYF
many	TRBV5-6	.	TRBJ2-3	TGTGCCAGCAGCCCAAGCCAAGGCCTGCCACATACGCAGTATTTT	CASSPSQGLPHTQYF